The rows below give T cell receptor beta chains drawn from one sample of a study of control samples from healthy donors and cancer patients. Generated by immunoSEQ multiplex PCR, the TCRdb table keeps only in-frame clones and is missing some. There are 120,000 or so clones in the sample; roughly 84% occur only once, and approximately 9% lies in the top ten. Sequencing used blood. The receptors were gathered from a middle-aged man in good health. Each CDR3 is given with its conserved first and last residue. The D gene is left open where the match is weak.

d_call: .
v_call: TRBV12-3/TRBV12-4
j_call: TRBJ2-7
cdr3_aa: CASSFRAGSSQIF

d_call: .
v_call: TRBV5-4
j_call: TRBJ1-3
cdr3_aa: CASSGGVSGNTIYF

d_call: TRBD2
v_call: TRBV4-2
j_call: TRBJ2-5
cdr3_aa: CASSQRPTSGGPQETQYF

d_call: TRBD1
v_call: TRBV6-6
j_call: TRBJ1-1
cdr3_aa: CASSTGTGVGNTEAFF

d_call: .
v_call: TRBV21-1
j_call: TRBJ1-1
cdr3_aa: CASISTRDRRNMNTEAFF

d_call: .
v_call: TRBV27
j_call: TRBJ1-4
cdr3_aa: CASSYRVPGPNEKLFF

d_call: .
v_call: TRBV7-2
j_call: TRBJ2-6
cdr3_aa: CASSFGGSSGANVLTF

d_call: .
v_call: TRBV2
j_call: TRBJ1-1
cdr3_aa: CASSVQGSETEAFF

d_call: .
v_call: TRBV18
j_call: TRBJ1-1
cdr3_aa: CASSPRGPRNTEAFF

d_call: .
v_call: TRBV5-1
j_call: TRBJ2-5
cdr3_aa: CASSRDIEGETQYF

d_call: .
v_call: TRBV24-1
j_call: TRBJ2-1
cdr3_aa: CATSDLWDTGDSYNEQFF

d_call: TRBD2
v_call: TRBV15
j_call: TRBJ2-3
cdr3_aa: CATSREAGASRTDTQYF

d_call: TRBD2
v_call: TRBV24-1
j_call: TRBJ2-5
cdr3_aa: CATSDPGLAGRSQETQYF